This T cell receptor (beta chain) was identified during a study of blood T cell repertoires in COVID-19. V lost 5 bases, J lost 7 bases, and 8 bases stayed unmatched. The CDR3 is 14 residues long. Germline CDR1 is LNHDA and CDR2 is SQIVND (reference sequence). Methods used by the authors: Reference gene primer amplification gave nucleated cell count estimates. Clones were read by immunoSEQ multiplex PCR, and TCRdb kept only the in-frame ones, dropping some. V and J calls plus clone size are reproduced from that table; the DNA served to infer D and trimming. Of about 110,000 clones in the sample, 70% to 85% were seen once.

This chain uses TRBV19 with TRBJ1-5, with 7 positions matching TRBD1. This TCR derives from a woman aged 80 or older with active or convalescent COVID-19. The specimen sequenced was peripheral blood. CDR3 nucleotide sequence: TGTGCCAGTAGTCACCCGACAGGGATGCAGCCCCAGCATTTT. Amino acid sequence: CASSHPTGMQPQHF.